Below are 32 T cell receptor beta chains sequenced from a single sample in a study of T cell responses to AZD1222 COVID-19 vaccine. Generated by immunoSEQ multiplex PCR, the TCRdb table keeps only in-frame clones and is missing some. The table lists approximately 150,000 clones, 70% to 90% of them singletons. The sample in question was peripheral blood, obtained on day 0 of MenACWY control vaccination. These receptors were collected from an adult in good health.

The V gene is TRBV2, the J gene TRBJ2-1, with D possibly being TRBD2 (5 bases). The CDR3 covers 13 residues. V lost 10 bases, J lost 5 bases, and 15 bases lay in between. The germline V gene encodes CDR1 SNHLY and CDR2 FYNNEI. CDR3 amino acids: CATAAGGNNEQFF. The CDR3, as DNA: TGTGCCACTGCGGCGGGCGGAAACAATGAGCAGTTCTTC.

This clone was seen a handful of times. The V call is TRBV7-6, the J call TRBJ1-1, with D hard to call. The V and J ends lost 0 bases and 7 bases respectively, with 3 bases between them. Per the germline V gene, CDR1 is SGHVS and CDR2 is FNYEAQ. There are 11 residues in the CDR3. The CDR3 sequence is CASSLADEAFF. In DNA, the CDR3 is TGTGCCAGCAGCTTAGCGGATGAAGCTTTCTTT.

This clone has only a few counts. In the same sample, other DNA sequences code for this CDR3. The chain uses TRBV5-6 and TRBJ1-4, with D uncertain. The V gene lost 0 bases and the J gene lost 7 bases, with 7 bases spanning the gap. The CDR3 is 13 residues long. The germline gives CDR1 SGHDT, CDR2 YYEEEE. CDR3 region: CASSLVVGEKLFF. The CDR3 region has the DNA TGTGCCAGCAGCTTGGTGGTGGGTGAAAAACTGTTTTTT.

The rearrangement joins TRBV7-9 to TRBJ2-1; the match to TRBD2 covers 8 bases. Unmatched junction bases numbered 9, after V lost 5 bases and J lost 3 bases. The germline CDR1 and CDR2 sequences are SEHNR and FQNEAQ (reference sequence). There are 16 residues in the CDR3. In DNA form, the CDR3 reads TGTGCCAGCAGCCGGGACGGGAGGGCCCTCTACAATGAGCAGTTCTTC. It is translated as CASSRDGRALYNEQFF.

The rearrangement joins TRBV6-2 or TRBV6-3 to TRBJ1-2; D not resolved. The germline V and J ends were trimmed by 3 bases and 12 bases, with 11 bases remaining between them. There are 11 residues in the CDR3. CDR1 is MNHEY, CDR2 SVGEGT, per germline. CDR3 protein: CASSYGLGNTF. CDR3 in DNA: TGTGCCAGCAGTTATGGTTTGGGGAACACCTTC.

V is TRBV6-2 or TRBV6-3 and J is TRBJ1-6, with no clear D. Germline lookup yields CDR1 MNHEY and CDR2 SVGEGT. This CDR3 is 14 amino acids long. Trimming removed 2 bases at V and 7 bases at J, with 9 bases between. The CDR3 coding sequence is TGTGCCAGCAGTTACGACGCAGAAAATTCACCCCTCCACTTT. It translates to CASSYDAENSPLHF.

The gene calls are TRBV7-2 and TRBJ1-2; 7 nucleotides match TRBD1. Germline assignment: CDR1 SGHTA and CDR2 FQGNSA. V dropped 2 bases and J dropped 7; count of bases not matched to a gene: 10. The CDR3 is made up of 15 amino acids. The CDR3 loop is CASSLRGQTKGGYTF. CDR3 bases: TGTGCCAGCAGCTTAAGGGGACAGACAAAGGGTGGCTACACCTTC.

The chain combines TRBV25-1 with TRBJ1-4; possibly TRBD1 for D (5 bases). From germline, CDR1 is MGHDK and CDR2 SYGVNS. V was clipped by 3 bases and J by 2 bases, with 13 bases between them. This CDR3 region has 16 residues. The chain's CDR3 is CASSEWGSRTNEKLFF. For the CDR3, the DNA is TGTGCCAGCAGTGAGTGGGGGAGTAGGACTAATGAAAAACTGTTTTTT.

The chain employs TRBV30 and TRBJ1-1; possible D gene TRBD1, 5 bases. The germline V gene encodes CDR1 GTSNPN and CDR2 SVGIG (reference sequence). V was cut by 4 bases and J by 4 bases, with 16 bases left in between. This CDR3 region has 14 residues. CDR3: CAWTMGLMGTEAFF. The CDR3 DNA is TGTGCCTGGACCATGGGACTAATGGGCACTGAAGCTTTCTTT.

The chain has TRBV3-1 (or the pseudogene TRBV3-2) and TRBJ2-6; D not resolved. The V end lost 1 base, the J end lost 4 bases, and 11 bases lay between the germline ends. This CDR3 contains 16 residues. From germline, CDR1 is LGHDT and CDR2 YNNKEL (reference sequence). CDR3: CASSQGLGDGANVLTF. CDR3 nucleotides: TGTGCCAGCAGCCAAGGGTTAGGTGACGGGGCCAACGTCCTGACTTTC.

This chain uses TRBV18 with TRBJ1-2; TRBD1 matches 8 bases. The CDR3 contains 14 residues. V dropped 3 bases and J dropped 5; count of bases not matched to a gene: 5. Germline lookup yields CDR1 KGHSH and CDR2 LQKENI. In nucleotides, the CDR3 is TGTGCCAGCTCACCGGACAGGGCCTGGTATGGCTACACCTTC. Encoded protein: CASSPDRAWYGYTF.

CDR3 loop: CASSSRGTTYEQYF. The CDR3, as DNA: TGTGCCAGCAGCTCCCGTGGGACAACCTACGAGCAGTACTTC. V and J are TRBV9 and TRBJ2-7; D might be TRBD1 (6 bases). The CDR3 spans 14 residues. CDR1 is SGDLS and CDR2 is YYNGEE in the germline V gene. V gave up 4 bases and J gave up 2 bases, with 13 bases separating them. Complete variable domain (other parts from reference TRBV9 and TRBJ2-7): DSGVTQTPKHLITATGQRVTLRCSPRSGDLSVYWYQQSLDQGLQFLIQYYNGEERAKGNILERFSAQQFPDLHSELNLSSLELGDSALYFCASSSRGTTYEQYFGPGTRLTVT.

The V gene is TRBV29-1, the J gene TRBJ1-6; 10 bases agree with TRBD1. The CDR3 loop spans 15 amino acids. Trimming cost V 4 bases and J 6 bases; bases outside gene matches: 6. CDR1 and CDR2 (germline): SQVTM, ANQGSEA. In DNA, the CDR3 is TGCAGCGTTGGCCGGGACAGGGGCGTTAATTCACCCCTCCACTTT. Its translation: CSVGRDRGVNSPLHF.

This chain uses TRBV6-5 with TRBJ2-3, with D tentatively TRBD1 (6 bases). The V end was cut by 6 bases, the J end by 3 bases, with 13 bases between. Germline V gene sequence: CDR1 MNHEY, CDR2 SVGAGI. This CDR3 spans 14 amino acids. The CDR3 DNA follows: TGTGCCAGCAGCCTACAGGGCCTAACAGATACGCAGTATTTT. This sequence encodes CASSLQGLTDTQYF.

This clone is a singleton in its sample. This chain links TRBV13 with TRBJ1-2; no firm D call. There are 15 residues in the CDR3. The ends were cut back, 0 bases at V and 4 bases at J, with 12 bases in the middle. From germline, CDR1 is PRHDT and CDR2 FYEKMQ (reference sequence). CDR3 loop: CASSLGHEGGYGYTF. Written as DNA, the CDR3 is TGTGCCAGCAGCTTAGGCCACGAGGGCGGCTATGGCTACACCTTC.

The chain has TRBV5-1 and TRBJ1-1, with 11 bases aligning to TRBD1. J lost 2 bases, V lost 3 bases, and 3 bases had no gene match. The CDR3 extends over 15 amino acids. Per the germline V gene, CDR1 is SGHRS and CDR2 is YFSETQ. The CDR3 protein is CASSSGTGGNTEAFF. DNA for the CDR3: TGCGCCAGCAGCTCCGGGACAGGGGGAAACACTGAAGCTTTCTTT.

This sequence joins TRBV5-1 and TRBJ2-5; the match to TRBD2 covers 8 bases. Germline values: CDR1 SGHRS, CDR2 YFSETQ. Germline trimming cut 1 base from V and 8 bases from J; bases unmatched to any gene: 4. This CDR3 region has 13 residues. Here the CDR3 reads CASSLQAGETQYF. Here the CDR3 DNA reads TGCGCCAGCAGCTTGCAAGCGGGAGAAACCCAGTACTTC.

The CDR3 loop is CAISEGSGAQETQYF. In nucleotides, the CDR3 is TGTGCCATCAGTGAGGGTAGCGGGGCCCAAGAGACCCAGTACTTC. The V gene is TRBV10-3, the J gene TRBJ2-5, with 8 bases that match TRBD2. The CDR3 totals 15 residues. J gave up 1 base and V 2 bases, and 3 bases lay outside the gene matches. The germline CDR1 and CDR2 sequences are ENHRY and SYGVKD.

The rearrangement joins TRBV6-5 to TRBJ1-1; TRBD1 is a possible D gene (6 bases). Germline lookup yields CDR1 MNHEY and CDR2 SVGAGI. The CDR3 loop spans 14 amino acids. The V end was cut by 2 bases, the J end by 4 bases, with 11 bases between. The CDR3 loop reads CASSYGQQGTEAFF. The CDR3 region has the DNA TGTGCCAGCAGTTACGGACAGCAGGGCACTGAAGCTTTCTTT.

The rearrangement uses TRBV7-8 and TRBJ1-3; D unresolved. Germline-derived CDR1 and CDR2 are SGHVS and FQNEAQ. This CDR3 comprises 14 residues. Deletions cut 4 bases from V and 2 bases from J, with 9 bases between. CDR3 in amino acids: CASSYGPAGNTIYF. Here the CDR3 DNA reads TGTGCCAGCAGCTACGGGCCAGCTGGAAACACCATATATTTT.

A single count supports this clone. This chain uses TRBV5-4 with TRBJ2-4; weak D call: TRBD2 (5 bases). Trimming cost V 0 bases and J 7 bases, with 11 bases left between them. Germline assignment: CDR1 SGHNT and CDR2 YYREEE (reference sequence). CDR3 size: 14 residues. The CDR3: CASSLARSGNIQYF. The CDR3 coding sequence is TGTGCCAGCAGCTTGGCCAGATCGGGGAACATTCAGTACTTC.

The chain employs TRBV2 and TRBJ1-1, with D unclear. V shed 2 bases and J shed 6 bases, with 19 bases lying between them. CDR3 length: 16 residues. Germline V gene data show CDR1 as SNHLY and CDR2 as FYNNEI. The CDR3: CASSESIEGPMSEAFF. Written as DNA, the CDR3 is TGTGCCAGCAGTGAATCCATTGAGGGCCCCATGTCTGAAGCTTTCTTT.

The chain carries TRBV5-6 and TRBJ1-1; D remains ambiguous. The CDR3 is 13 residues long. The germline V gene encodes CDR1 SGHDT and CDR2 YYEEEE. V lost 2 bases, J lost 5 bases, and 10 bases lay in between. CDR3 coding DNA: TGTGCCAGCAGCTTCGGTCGGCAGACTGAAGCTTTCTTT. Protein: CASSFGRQTEAFF.

The chain links TRBV11-2 to TRBJ2-2; a weak D match, TRBD1 (5 bases). V was trimmed by 5 bases and J by 4 bases, leaving 8 bases between them. The CDR3 spans 13 residues. CDR1 is SGHAT and CDR2 is FQNNGV in the germline V gene. CDR3 coding DNA: TGTGCCAGCAGCCCCAGGGTCACCGGGGAGCTGTTTTTT. Translated, it gives CASSPRVTGELFF.

The rearrangement uses TRBV6-5 and TRBJ2-7; TRBD2 matches 10 bases. The germline V gene has CDR1 MNHEY and CDR2 SVGAGI. J lost 3 bases, V lost 5 bases, and 4 bases had no gene match. The CDR3 has 14 residues. The CDR3 DNA reads TGTGCCAGCAGTCCTAGCGGGAGAAACTACGAGCAGTACTTC. It encodes CASSPSGRNYEQYF.

This clone occurred once. The chain carries TRBV15 and TRBJ1-6; a possible D gene is TRBD1 (6 bases). The V and J ends lost 1 base and 9 bases respectively, with 13 bases between them. The germline V gene has CDR1 LNHNV and CDR2 YYDKDF (reference sequence). The CDR3 has 15 residues. This CDR3 reads CATSRGGASSSPLHF. The CDR3 region has the DNA TGTGCCACCAGCAGAGGGGGGGCTTCTAGTTCACCCCTCCACTTT.

The V gene is TRBV5-1, the J gene TRBJ1-5, with D hard to call. Trimming stripped 0 bases from V and 3 bases from J, with 4 bases between. CDR1 and CDR2 (germline): SGHRS, YFSETQ. This CDR3 is built from 13 residues. This CDR3 is CASSLAPNQPQHF. Written as DNA, the CDR3 is TGCGCCAGCAGCTTGGCACCCAATCAGCCCCAGCATTTT. The variable domain in full, completed from reference TRBV5-1 and TRBJ1-5, reads KAGVTQTPRYLIKTRGQQVTLSCSPISGHRSVSWYQQTPGQGLQFLFEYFSETQRNKGNFPGRFSGRQFSNSRSEMNVSTLELGDSALYLCASSLAPNQPQHFGDGTRLSIL.

This clone was detected a few times. V usage is TRBV6-5 and J usage is TRBJ1-1, with D uncertain. This CDR3 is built from 14 residues. Germline CDR1 and CDR2: MNHEY and SVGAGI. The V gene lost 2 bases and the J gene lost 8 bases, with 15 bases spanning the gap. The CDR3 bases are TGTGCCAGCAGTTACCTCGGACGGTATGCCGAAGCTTTCTTT. This sequence encodes CASSYLGRYAEAFF.

In this sample, this clone turned up a few times. At one end the junction does not follow the germline gene, possibly because of a read error. The V call is TRBV7-7, the J call TRBJ1-2; TRBD1 aligns across 8 bases. This CDR3 has 15 residues. Germline V CDR1 and CDR2: SSHAT, FNYEAQ (reference sequence). The CDR3 loop is CASSFWTGPNYGYTF. Written as DNA, the CDR3 is TGTGCTAGCAGCTTTTGGACAGGGCCTAACTATGGCTACACCTTC.

In DNA form, the CDR3 reads TGTGCCAGCAGTTACTCGCGGGGGGCCATACAAGAGACCCAGTACTTC. Its translation: CASSYSRGAIQETQYF. This rearrangement joins TRBV6-5 to TRBJ2-5; TRBD2 matches at 8 bases. CDR1 is MNHEY, CDR2 SVGAGI, per germline. The CDR3 runs to 16 residues. The V gene end was trimmed by 0 bases and the J gene end by 2 bases; junction bases not matched to a gene: 5.

The V gene is TRBV27, the J gene TRBJ2-5; TRBD1 matches at 10 bases. V dropped 5 bases and J dropped 4; count of bases not matched to a gene: 19. The CDR3 spans 19 residues. Germline V gives CDR1 MNHEY, CDR2 SMNVEV (reference sequence). This CDR3 is CASSPKRFQDRGSPETQYF. In DNA form, the CDR3 reads TGTGCCAGCAGTCCAAAGCGGTTCCAGGACAGGGGGTCCCCAGAGACCCAGTACTTC.

The rearrangement uses TRBV6-5 and TRBJ1-1, with D uncertain. CDR3 length equals 12 residues. Per germline, CDR1 MNHEY and CDR2 SVGAGI. The V end was cut by 7 bases, the J end by 5 bases, with 11 bases between. This CDR3 reads CASTRKGTEAFF. The CDR3 nucleotides read TGTGCCAGCACCCGAAAGGGAACTGAAGCTTTCTTT.